This T cell receptor beta chain was sequenced during a study of shared clonotypes between healthy human individuals. Assay: immunoSEQ multiplex PCR; the TCRdb copy retains only in-frame clones and omits some. The table includes about 2.2 million clones, just under 95% detected once. Regarding this clone: Its antigen is unidentified.

Terminally differentiated effector memory CD45RA+ cells were excluded from the naive CD8 cells, which were CD45RO-negative and positively selected for CCR7. Donors were healthy HIV-negative adults without recent acute infections or vaccinations. The CDR3 consists of 14 residues. The V and J ends lost 3 bases and 4 bases, in that order; junction bases with no gene match: 2. In germline, CDR1 is SQVTM, CDR2 ANQGSEA. Study findings and constraints: Approximately 5% of naive CD4 clonotypes were shared across a handful of donors.

This chain connects TRBV29-1 to TRBJ2-3; 12 bases align to TRBD1. The sequenced sample was naive CD8+ T cells from PBMCs. The clonotype comes from a man aged 18 to 35 in good health. Some clones in this sample may be carry-over from other donors' samples. The CDR3 loop reads CSVEGQGASDTQYF. The CDR3 coding sequence is TGCAGCGTTGAGGGACAGGGGGCGTCAGATACGCAGTATTTT.